The 18 T cell receptor beta chains in this list originate from one sample, sequenced in a study of blood T cell repertoires in COVID-19. Only in-frame clones appear in the TCRdb table, and some are missing; sequencing was by immunoSEQ multiplex PCR. In the table there are approximately 190,000 clones, 75% to 85% of which are singletons. Sequences were obtained from peripheral blood. All receptors derive from a man aged 60-69 years with acute or convalescent COVID-19.

The chain carries TRBV28 and TRBJ2-1; 8 bases are shared with TRBD2. With V trimmed by 2 bases and J by 1 base, 4 bases remained unmatched. Germline lookup yields CDR1 MDHEN and CDR2 SYDVKM. This CDR3 comprises 16 residues. The CDR3 DNA sequence: TGTGCCAGCAGTTTACACGGGGGGGCGTCCTACAATGAGCAGTTCTTC. Its protein product is CASSLHGGASYNEQFF.

This chain connects TRBV30 to TRBJ1-2; TRBD1 aligns across 7 bases. This CDR3 is built from 13 residues. The V gene's germline CDR1 is GTSNPN and CDR2 SVGIG (reference sequence). V was clipped by 7 bases and J by 3 bases; unmatched bases: 8. CDR3 sequence: CASKTGRHYGYTF. DNA for the CDR3: TGTGCCTCAAAGACAGGGAGGCACTATGGCTACACCTTC. Variable domain in full (rest from reference TRBV30 and TRBJ1-2): SQTIHQWPATLVQPVGSPLSLECTVEGTSNPNLYWYRQAAGRGLQLLFYSVGIGQISSEVPQNLSASRPQDRQFILSSKKLLLSDSGFYLCASKTGRHYGYTFGSGTRLTVV.

This chain uses TRBV11-2 with TRBJ2-1, with D possibly TRBD1 on 5 matching bases. Trimming took off 5 bases at V and 0 bases at J, with 14 bases between the two ends. Germline CDR1 and CDR2: SGHAT and FQNNGV. This CDR3 has 16 amino acids. The CDR3 region is CASSLRADSSYNEQFF. In DNA, the CDR3 is TGTGCCAGCAGCCTCCGGGCCGACAGCTCCTACAATGAGCAGTTCTTC.

This clone was counted at least ten times. The chain joins TRBV5-1 to TRBJ1-4, with a tentative D call TRBD1 (6 bases). Trimming removed 2 bases at V and 5 bases at J, with 16 bases between. The CDR3 covers 16 residues. Germline-derived CDR1 and CDR2 are SGHRS and YFSETQ. The CDR3 is CASSFSIQGPNEKLFF. The CDR3, as DNA: TGCGCCAGCAGCTTTTCTATACAGGGACCAAATGAAAAACTGTTTTTT.

CDR3 protein: CASTPQGILNTEAFF. CDR3 DNA sequence: TGTGCCAGCACCCCCCAGGGGATACTGAACACTGAAGCTTTCTTT. V gene TRBV7-2 combines with J gene TRBJ1-1; tentative D call: TRBD1 (6 bases). The germline V gene has CDR1 SGHTA and CDR2 FQGNSA. This CDR3 comprises 15 residues. The V and J ends lost 7 bases and 0 bases respectively, with 15 bases between them.

The V gene is TRBV19, the J gene TRBJ1-2; D gene unclear. V lost 5 bases and J 0 bases, leaving 7 bases between the germline ends. Looked up from germline, CDR1 is LNHDA and CDR2 is SQIVND (reference sequence). The CDR3 contains 13 residues. The CDR3 DNA sequence: TGTGCCAGTAGTGTCGCGTCTAACTATGGCTACACCTTC. It yields the protein CASSVASNYGYTF.

The chain is built from TRBV7-3 and TRBJ2-3, with 11 bases lining up with TRBD2. Germline loops: CDR1 SGHTA, CDR2 FQGTGA. The length of the CDR3 is 15 residues. V gave up 5 bases and J gave up 6 bases; unmatched junction bases: 7. The chain's CDR3 is CASSPQTSGGDTQYF. The CDR3 coding sequence is TGTGCCAGCAGCCCCCAAACTAGCGGGGGTGATACGCAGTATTTT.

The J gene is TRBJ1-1, the V gene TRBV6-5; 9 bases are shared with TRBD1. With V trimmed by 7 bases and J by 1 base, 7 bases remained unmatched. Germline V gene data show CDR1 as MNHEY and CDR2 as SVGAGI. This CDR3 region has 15 residues. The CDR3 nucleotides are TGTGCCAGCAAACTAAGGGGACAGGGGAACACTGAAGCTTTCTTT. Encoded protein: CASKLRGQGNTEAFF.

This clone occurred many times. This rearrangement joins TRBV30 to TRBJ2-7; 7 bases align to TRBD1. The V segment lost 3 bases and the J segment 5 bases; nucleotides outside the gene matches: 7. The CDR3 length is 13 residues. From germline, CDR1 is GTSNPN and CDR2 SVGIG (reference sequence). The CDR3 nucleotides read TGTGCCTGGAGGCCCGACAGGGTGGACGAGCAGTACTTC. It is translated as CAWRPDRVDEQYF.

This sequence joins TRBV24-1 and TRBJ2-1; 8 bases are a match to TRBD1. The CDR3 has 15 residues. CDR1 and CDR2 (germline): KGHDR, SFDVKD. V gave up 3 bases and J gave up 5 bases; unmatched junction bases: 5. The CDR3 bases are TGTGCCACCAGTGATCCTGGACAGGGTCACAATGAGCAGTTCTTC. Protein product: CATSDPGQGHNEQFF.

The chain couples TRBV9 to TRBJ1-3; maybe TRBD1 (5 bases). Germline V gives CDR1 SGDLS, CDR2 YYNGEE. V was clipped by 6 bases and J by 0 bases, with 16 bases between them. This CDR3 contains 16 residues. CDR3 protein: CASTTGSPTSGNTIYF. For the CDR3, the DNA is TGTGCCAGCACCACAGGCTCCCCCACCTCTGGAAACACCATATATTTT.

This chain links TRBV28 with TRBJ1-2, with D maybe TRBD1 (5 bases). CDR3 length: 14 amino acids. Germline V gene sequence: CDR1 MDHEN, CDR2 SYDVKM. Deletions cut 3 bases from V and 6 bases from J, with 14 bases between. CDR3 DNA: TGTGCCAGCAGTTTGCCGGGACTGAGAAATGGCTACACCTTC. Translating gives CASSLPGLRNGYTF.

The chain carries TRBV3-1 (or the pseudogene TRBV3-2) and TRBJ2-7; 7 nucleotides agree with TRBD2. Germline CDR1 LGHDT, CDR2 YNNKEL (reference sequence). This CDR3 region has 14 residues. V was pared by 4 bases and J by 6 bases, with 9 bases of the junction left unmatched. This chain's CDR3 is CASSRIAGQSEQYF. CDR3 bases: TGTGCCAGCAGCCGTATAGCGGGTCAATCCGAGCAGTACTTC.

This clone was counted ten times or more. This chain connects TRBV18 to TRBJ1-2; D is undetermined. Germline V gene sequence: CDR1 KGHSH, CDR2 LQKENI. The V and J ends lost 2 bases and 2 bases respectively, with 9 bases between them. This CDR3 has 14 amino acids. The CDR3 here is CASSPGGRNYGYTF. Written as DNA, the CDR3 is TGTGCCAGCTCACCAGGAGGGAGAAACTATGGCTACACCTTC.

The genes are TRBV7-2 and TRBJ1-6; D remains ambiguous. Germline values: CDR1 SGHTA, CDR2 FQGNSA. The CDR3 extends over 17 amino acids. V lost 7 bases to trimming and J lost 0 bases, with 16 bases between them. CDR3 bases: TGTGCCAGCAACCCCGGTGCAGGATACTCCTATAATTCACCCCTCCACTTT. Translating gives CASNPGAGYSYNSPLHF.

The chain carries TRBV25-1 and TRBJ1-2; D gene unclear. Germline-derived CDR1 and CDR2 are MGHDK and SYGVNS. Trimming removed 8 bases from V and 2 bases from J, with 12 bases in between. This CDR3 region has 13 residues. This CDR3 is CASSLEGNYGYTF. The CDR3 region has the DNA TGTGCCAGCTCCCTGGAGGGCAACTATGGCTACACCTTC.

Concerning this clone itself: This CDR3 is also generated by other DNA sequences in the sample. V gene TRBV9 combines with J gene TRBJ1-5, with a possible D match to TRBD1 (5 bases). CDR1 and CDR2 (germline): SGDLS, YYNGEE. This CDR3 spans 13 amino acids. The V gene lost 2 bases and the J gene lost 5 bases, with 8 bases spanning the gap. The CDR3 loop is CASSVQGDQPQHF. The CDR3 nucleotides are TGTGCCAGCAGCGTCCAAGGGGATCAGCCCCAGCATTTT.

The V gene is TRBV18, the J gene TRBJ2-5, with D unclear. The CDR3 runs to 13 residues. Per germline, CDR1 KGHSH and CDR2 LQKENI. Trimming cost V 2 bases and J 4 bases, with 8 bases left between them. The CDR3 bases are TGTGCCAGCTCACCAGGAGACGGAGAGACCCAGTACTTC. Translating gives CASSPGDGETQYF.